The 8 T cell receptor beta chains below were found in one sample sequenced in a study of cytomegalovirus exposure and HLA in healthy donors. In the PCR, 60 Vbeta and 13 Jbeta primers were used. The assay was immunoSEQ multiplex PCR, and TCRdb's table has in-frame clones only and misses some. There are some 250,000 clones in the sample; about 80% occur only once, and 5% to 6.5% lies in the top ten. The sample taken for sequencing was PBMCs. These TCRs come from a woman aged 40 to 50 in good health and CMV-seropositive.

V is TRBV11-2 and J is TRBJ2-5, with D possibly TRBD2 on 6 matching bases. CDR1 and CDR2 (germline): SGHAT, FQNNGV. The CDR3 extends over 13 amino acids. V was cut by 4 bases and J by 5 bases, with 11 bases left in between. CDR3 DNA sequence: TGTGCCAGCAGCTGGTGGGACTTGGAGACCCAGTACTTC. This translates into CASSWWDLETQYF.

The sample holds one count of this clone. The V call is TRBV7-2, the J call TRBJ1-5, with 9 bases identical to TRBD1. The CDR3 is 15 residues long. Per the germline V gene, CDR1 is SGHTA and CDR2 is FQGNSA. V lost 5 bases and J lost 7; bases outside the gene matches: 9. The CDR3 nucleotides read TGTGCCAGCAGCGTTCAGACAGGGGGAGAACAGCCCCAGCATTTT. This encodes CASSVQTGGEQPQHF.

This clone was counted a single time. The V call is TRBV9, the J call TRBJ2-5; TRBD2 matches 11 bases. The CDR3 consists of 18 residues. V gave up 3 bases and J gave up 0 bases; unmatched junction bases: 10. In germline, CDR1 is SGDLS, CDR2 YYNGEE. The CDR3 coding sequence is TGTGCCAGCAGCGCCCCTAGCGGGGGGACTTCGTACCAAGAGACCCAGTACTTC. Protein: CASSAPSGGTSYQETQYF. Together with reference TRBV9 and TRBJ2-5, the CDR3 gives the full variable domain: DSGVTQTPKHLITATGQRVTLRCSPRSGDLSVYWYQQSLDQGLQFLIQYYNGEERAKGNILERFSAQQFPDLHSELNLSSLELGDSALYFCASSAPSGGTSYQETQYFGPGTRLLVL.

The chain combines TRBV2 with TRBJ1-1; D not resolved. Trimming stripped 1 base from V and 6 bases from J, with 9 bases between. The CDR3 is 13 amino acids. Per the germline V gene, CDR1 is SNHLY and CDR2 is FYNNEI. The CDR3 sequence is CASSEDLSAEAFF. The CDR3 bases are TGTGCCAGCAGTGAAGACTTAAGCGCTGAAGCTTTCTTT.

This chain connects TRBV4-3 to TRBJ1-6; maybe TRBD1 (6 bases). CDR1 LGHNA and CDR2 YSLEER come from the germline V gene. The V gene lost 5 bases and the J gene lost 7 bases, with 12 bases spanning the gap. This CDR3 has 14 amino acids. CDR3 DNA: TGCGCCAGCAGCAGAGGACAGAGGAATTCACCCCTCCACTTT. Translated: CASSRGQRNSPLHF.

The chain employs TRBV19 and TRBJ1-2; D might be TRBD1 (6 bases). This CDR3 region has 13 residues. In germline, CDR1 is LNHDA, CDR2 SQIVND (reference sequence). Trimming left V 8 bases short and J 8 bases short, with 18 bases between. CDR3 protein: CASGKQGERGYTF. The CDR3, as DNA: TGTGCCAGTGGGAAACAGGGAGAGCGCGGCTACACCTTC.

V and J are TRBV13 and TRBJ1-5, with TRBD1 matching 7 bases. Trimming removed 4 bases from V and 3 bases from J; junction bases left unmatched: 3. Germline loops: CDR1 PRHDT, CDR2 FYEKMQ (reference sequence). CDR3 length: 14 amino acids. CDR3 residues: CASSSGQVNQPQHF. CDR3 bases: TGTGCCAGCAGCTCTGGACAGGTCAATCAGCCCCAGCATTTT.

The chain is built from TRBV29-1 and TRBJ1-1; the D is unclear. Germline V lookup: CDR1 SQVTM, CDR2 ANQGSEA. The CDR3 runs 13 residues. V was pared by 2 bases and J by 3 bases, with 10 bases between. The CDR3 is CSVELGKDTEAFF. CDR3 in DNA: TGCAGCGTTGAATTGGGCAAGGACACTGAAGCTTTCTTT.